This TCR beta chain was sequenced in a study of blood T cell repertoires in COVID-19. For the study at large: COVID-19 samples, acute and convalescent, were from the United States, Italy and Spain.

In germline, CDR1 is WNHNN, CDR2 SYGVQD (reference sequence). The CDR3 consists of 13 residues. Trimming took off 5 bases at V and 0 bases at J, with 8 bases between the two ends. Method: immunoSEQ multiplex PCR; TCRdb's copy keeps in-frame clones and lacks some. The sample gives some 200,000 clones, approximately 85% of which show up once; around 7.8% is in the top ten. This chain connects TRBV10-1 to TRBJ2-7; no definite D call. Source material: peripheral blood. This receptor was identified in a woman aged 60-75 years with acute or convalescent COVID-19. The chain's CDR3 is CASSLTPSYEQYF. The CDR3 coding sequence is TGCGCCAGCAGTCTGACACCCTCCTACGAGCAGTACTTC.